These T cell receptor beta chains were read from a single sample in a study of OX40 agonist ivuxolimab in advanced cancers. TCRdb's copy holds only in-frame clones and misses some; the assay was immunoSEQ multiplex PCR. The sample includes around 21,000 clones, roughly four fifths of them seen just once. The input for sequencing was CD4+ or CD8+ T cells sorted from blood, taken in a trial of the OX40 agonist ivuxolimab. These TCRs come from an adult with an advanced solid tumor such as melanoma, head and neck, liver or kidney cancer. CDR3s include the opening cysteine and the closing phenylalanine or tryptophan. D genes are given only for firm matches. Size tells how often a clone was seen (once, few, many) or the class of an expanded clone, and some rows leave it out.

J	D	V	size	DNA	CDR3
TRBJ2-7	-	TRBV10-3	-	TGTGCCATCAGTGAGGACAGGTCCTACGAGCAGTACTTC	CAISEDRSYEQYF
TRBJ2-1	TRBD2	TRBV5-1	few	TGCGCCAGCAGTAGTAGCGGGGGATACAATGAGCAGTTCTTC	CASSSSGGYNEQFF
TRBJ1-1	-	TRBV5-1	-	TGCGCCAGCAGCTTGGAGGGGCTCACTGAAGCTTTCTTT	CASSLEGLTEAFF
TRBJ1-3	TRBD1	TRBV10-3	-	TGTGCCATCAGTGCGGGACAGGGCGACGGAAACACCATATATTTT	CAISAGQGDGNTIYF
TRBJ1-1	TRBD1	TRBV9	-	TGTGCCAGCAGCGTAGGGAGGGGGCTGGACACTGAAGCTTTCTTT	CASSVGRGLDTEAFF
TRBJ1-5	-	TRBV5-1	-	TGCGCCAGCAGCTTGGGGGGAAATAAGTGGCAGCCCCAGCATTTT	CASSLGGNKWQPQHF
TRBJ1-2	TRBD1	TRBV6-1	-	TGTGCCAGCAGACCGCCGGGACAGAGTTTTTATGGCTACACCTTC	CASRPPGQSFYGYTF
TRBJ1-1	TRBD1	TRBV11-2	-	TGTGCCAGCAGCTCACCCCAGGGACAGACCGCTGAAGCTTTCTTT	CASSSPQGQTAEAFF
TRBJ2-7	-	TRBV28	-	TGTGCCAGCAGTTTATTGGGACTGGCCCCCGACGAGCAGTACTTC	CASSLLGLAPDEQYF
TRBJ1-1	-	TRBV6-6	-	TGTGCCAGCAGTTACTCGTCGGGGGGATTGAACACTGAAGCTTTCTTT	CASSYSSGGLNTEAFF
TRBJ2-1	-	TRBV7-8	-	TGTGCCAGCAGAGAGGGCTATGAGCAGTTCTTC	CASREGYEQFF
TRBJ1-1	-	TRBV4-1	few	TGCGCCAGCAGCCAATGGCACGGGTCCCAAGCTTTCTTT	CASSQWHGSQAFF
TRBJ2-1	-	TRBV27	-	TGTGCCAGCAGTCTATGGAGAACCGGGGCCAATGAGCAGTTCTTC	CASSLWRTGANEQFF
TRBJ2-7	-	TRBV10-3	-	TGTGCCATCCAGGAGAGTTACGAGCAGTACTTC	CAIQESYEQYF
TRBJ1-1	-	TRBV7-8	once	TGTGCCAGCAGCTTAGGGGGACGCGGAGCTTTCTTT	CASSLGGRGAFF
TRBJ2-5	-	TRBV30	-	TGTGCCTGGGGTGGCAAGGGGAGACTGACGCAAGAGACCCAGTACTTC	CAWGGKGRLTQETQYF
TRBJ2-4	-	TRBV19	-	TGTGCCAGTAGTATTGACAGCCTCGCAGCCAAAAACATTCAGTACTTC	CASSIDSLAAKNIQYF
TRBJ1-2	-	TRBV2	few	TGTGCCAGCAGTGAATTCGGGGGACGCGAGGATGGCTACACCTTC	CASSEFGGREDGYTF
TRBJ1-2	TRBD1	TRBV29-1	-	TGCAGCGTTGAAGACGACAGGGGGAACTATGGCTACACCTTC	CSVEDDRGNYGYTF
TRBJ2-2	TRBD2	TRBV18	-	TGTGCCAGCTCGATCGGGAGGGCGTACACCGGGGAGCTGTTTTTT	CASSIGRAYTGELFF
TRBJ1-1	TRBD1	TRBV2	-	TGTGCCAGCAGGGGAGTGGGGTTTTCTGAAGGGGGCGGAGGTATGAACACTGAAGCTTTCTTT	CASRGVGFSEGGGGMNTEAFF
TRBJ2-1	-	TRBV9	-	TGTGCCAGCAGCCTTTATGGGGGAGATGAGCAGTTCTTC	CASSLYGGDEQFF
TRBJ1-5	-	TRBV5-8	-	TGTGCCAGCAGCCAATACGGACAGAGGGGCCAGCCCCAGCATTTT	CASSQYGQRGQPQHF
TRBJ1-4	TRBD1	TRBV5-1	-	TGCGCCAGCAGGCCGACAGGGGGGTCGGAAAAACTGTTTTTT	CASRPTGGSEKLFF
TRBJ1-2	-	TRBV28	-	TGTGCCAGCAGTTTATCGCGCAGGGCCCCCTATGGCTACACCTTC	CASSLSRRAPYGYTF
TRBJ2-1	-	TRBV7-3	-	TGTGCCAGCAGCCCGGAGGGCTCCTACAATGAGCAGTTCTTC	CASSPEGSYNEQFF
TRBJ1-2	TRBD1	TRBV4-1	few	TGCGCCAGCAGCCAAAGGATGGCCGGGACAGGGCTGAGCAGTGGCTACACCTTC	CASSQRMAGTGLSSGYTF
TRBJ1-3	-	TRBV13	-	TGTGCCAGCAGCTTACCCAGAGGGGCCGGAAACACCATATATTTT	CASSLPRGAGNTIYF
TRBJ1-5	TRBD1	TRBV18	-	TGTGCCAGCTCACCAGACCGGGACAGGGGGTATCAGCCCCAGCATTTT	CASSPDRDRGYQPQHF
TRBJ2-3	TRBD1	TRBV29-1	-	TGCAGCGTTGAAGATCTGGCGACAGGGCCCACAGATACGCAGTATTTT	CSVEDLATGPTDTQYF
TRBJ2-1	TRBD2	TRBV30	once	TGTGCCTGGAGTGTAACGACTAGCGGACTTTACAATGAGCAGTTCTTC	CAWSVTTSGLYNEQFF
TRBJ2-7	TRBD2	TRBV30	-	TGTGCCTGGACCAGCGGGAGTTCTTACGAGCAGTACTTC	CAWTSGSSYEQYF
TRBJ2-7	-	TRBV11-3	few	TGTGCCAGCAGCTTAGAAGGGGGGTACGAGCAGTACTTC	CASSLEGGYEQYF
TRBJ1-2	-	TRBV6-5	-	TGTGCCAGCAGTTACTCGGATGACAGCAGCTATGGCTACACCTTC	CASSYSDDSSYGYTF
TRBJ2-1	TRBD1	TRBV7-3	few	TGTGCCAGCGGACAGGGGCGCAATGAGCAGTTCTTC	CASGQGRNEQFF
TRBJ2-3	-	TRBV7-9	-	TGTGCCAGCAGGTGGGGTACAGATACGCAGTATTTT	CASRWGTDTQYF